These T cell receptor beta chains were read from a single sample in a study of Tregs in tolerant kidney transplant recipients. Repertoires were generated with immunoSEQ multiplex PCR, while TCRdb's copy carries only in-frame clones and drops some. The sample holds 15,000 to 17,000 clones, approximately 90% seen once. Sequencing was carried out using CD8+ T cells from blood. All receptors derive from a human donor in good health. CDR3s include the opening cysteine and the closing phenylalanine or tryptophan. Fields, in order: V gene, J gene, clone size, D gene, CDR3 DNA, CDR3 protein. A D gene is named only where the DNA matches it firmly. Clone size, where shown, is once, few, many, or a class for clones that have expanded.

V gene: TRBV9; J gene: TRBJ1-5; clone size: NA; D gene: TRBD1; CDR3 DNA: TGTGCCAGCAGCGTGGTTAGGACAGGGCATCAGCCCCAGCATTTT; CDR3 protein: CASSVVRTGHQPQHF
V gene: TRBV18; J gene: TRBJ2-7; clone size: NA; D gene: NA; CDR3 DNA: TGTGCCAGCTCAAGCCAGGGATATCCCCTCGAGCAGTACTTC; CDR3 protein: CASSSQGYPLEQYF
V gene: TRBV4-3; J gene: TRBJ2-3; clone size: NA; D gene: TRBD2; CDR3 DNA: TGCGCCAGCAGCCAAGATATAAGTTCAGCGGGGGGCCTGGATACGCAGTATTTT; CDR3 protein: CASSQDISSAGGLDTQYF
V gene: TRBV10-2; J gene: TRBJ2-3; clone size: NA; D gene: TRBD2; CDR3 DNA: TGCGCCAGCAGTGAGGGGACTAGCGGGGGGGATACGCAGTATTTT; CDR3 protein: CASSEGTSGGDTQYF
V gene: TRBV11-1; J gene: TRBJ1-3; clone size: few; D gene: NA; CDR3 DNA: TGTGCCAGCAGCCTCGGGGGGCCTGGAAACACCATATATTTT; CDR3 protein: CASSLGGPGNTIYF
V gene: TRBV29-1; J gene: TRBJ2-7; clone size: NA; D gene: NA; CDR3 DNA: TGCAGCGTTGAAGGGGGGGAGGGGGCAACGTCCTACGAGCAGTACTTC; CDR3 protein: CSVEGGEGATSYEQYF
V gene: TRBV30; J gene: TRBJ1-6; clone size: NA; D gene: NA; CDR3 DNA: TGTGCCTGGAGTGTACAGGACAATTCACCCCTCCACTTT; CDR3 protein: CAWSVQDNSPLHF
V gene: TRBV5-4; J gene: TRBJ1-2; clone size: NA; D gene: TRBD1; CDR3 DNA: TGTGCCAGCAGCTCGGCAGGGGGCCCGATCCCTTTCTATGGCTACACCTTC; CDR3 protein: CASSSAGGPIPFYGYTF
V gene: TRBV28; J gene: TRBJ1-4; clone size: NA; D gene: NA; CDR3 DNA: TGTGCCAGCAGTCCCCAAAGTAAGGCCTGGGACACTGAAAAACTGTTTTTT; CDR3 protein: CASSPQSKAWDTEKLFF
V gene: TRBV5-1; J gene: TRBJ2-5; clone size: NA; D gene: TRBD1; CDR3 DNA: TGCGCCAGCAGCCAACCGGGACAGGGGCAAGAGACCCAGTACTTC; CDR3 protein: CASSQPGQGQETQYF
V gene: TRBV16; J gene: TRBJ1-1; clone size: NA; D gene: NA; CDR3 DNA: TGTGCCAGCAGCCAACGGGGGGCTGAAGCTTTCTTT; CDR3 protein: CASSQRGAEAFF
V gene: TRBV4-1; J gene: TRBJ2-5; clone size: NA; D gene: NA; CDR3 DNA: TGCGCCAGCGGGGGGAGGTTCCAAGAGACCCAGTACTTC; CDR3 protein: CASGGRFQETQYF
V gene: TRBV4-1; J gene: TRBJ1-6; clone size: NA; D gene: TRBD1; CDR3 DNA: TGCGCCAGCAGCCCGGCGCCCGGGACAGGCCTCCCGACTTACTTT; CDR3 protein: CASSPAPGTGLPTYF
V gene: TRBV5-1; J gene: TRBJ2-5; clone size: NA; D gene: TRBD2; CDR3 DNA: TGCGCCAGCAGCCAAAAACCGGGGGGGTTTGAGACCCAGTACTTC; CDR3 protein: CASSQKPGGFETQYF